Below are 13 T cell receptor beta chains sequenced from a single sample in a study of cytomegalovirus exposure and HLA in healthy donors. PCR involved 60 Vbeta and 13 Jbeta primers. Assay: immunoSEQ multiplex PCR; the TCRdb copy retains only in-frame clones and omits some. This listing includes 25,000 to 30,000 clones. Sequencing used PBMCs. The receptors originated from a man in his thirties or forties in good health and CMV-seronegative.

Here the CDR3 reads CTKRPGRGNYSNQPQHF. CDR3 DNA sequence: TGCACCAAACGGCCGGGCAGGGGCAATTATAGCAATCAGCCCCAGCATTTT. V usage is TRBV29-1 and J usage is TRBJ1-5, with TRBD1 as a possible D gene (6 bases). The germline V gene has CDR1 SQVTM and CDR2 ANQGSEA. The CDR3 length is 17 residues. Full variable domain (missing parts from reference TRBV29-1 and TRBJ1-5): SAVISQKPSRDICQRGTSLTIQCQVDSQVTMMFWYRQQPGQSLTLIATANQGSEATYESGFVIDKFPISRPNLTFSTLTVSNMSPEDSSIYLCTKRPGRGNYSNQPQHFGDGTRLSIL.

CDR3 residues: CASSSPGQVSYEQYF. The CDR3 bases are TGTGCCAGCAGCTCACCGGGACAGGTCTCCTACGAGCAGTACTTC. This chain links TRBV6-5 with TRBJ2-7; 8 bases match TRBD1. Per germline, CDR1 MNHEY and CDR2 SVGAGI. CDR3 length: 15 residues. The ends lost 6 bases at V and 0 bases at J; junction bases unmatched: 7.

The CDR3 nucleotides are TGTGCCAGCAGCGCCCTAGCGGGTGGCGGGGAGCTGTTTTTT. It specifies CASSALAGGGELFF. The rearrangement links TRBV7-3 to TRBJ2-2, with TRBD2 matching over 8 bases. CDR3 length: 14 residues. In germline, CDR1 is SGHTA, CDR2 FQGTGA. V lost 5 bases and J lost 7; bases outside the gene matches: 6.

The chain carries TRBV27 and TRBJ2-1; TRBD2 matches at 7 bases. This CDR3 is 15 amino acids long. The germline CDR1 and CDR2 sequences are MNHEY and SMNVEV (reference sequence). V was pared by 3 bases and J by 2 bases, with 4 bases of the junction left unmatched. The CDR3 DNA follows: TGTGCCAGCAGTTTCTCGGCGGGGGCCTACAATGAGCAGTTCTTC. This sequence encodes CASSFSAGAYNEQFF.

This chain connects TRBV6-1 to TRBJ1-1, with a weak D call TRBD1 (6 bases). The germline V gene has CDR1 MNHNS and CDR2 SASEGT. The CDR3 totals 13 residues. Deletions cut 6 bases from V and 0 bases from J, with 8 bases between. The CDR3 is CASSWTVNTEAFF. CDR3 bases: TGTGCCAGCAGCTGGACAGTGAACACTGAAGCTTTCTTT.

The V call is TRBV4-2, the J call TRBJ2-3; 8 positions match TRBD2. This CDR3 spans 16 amino acids. Germline lookup yields CDR1 LGHNA and CDR2 YNFKEQ. The V segment lost 2 bases and the J segment 3 bases; nucleotides outside the gene matches: 7. The CDR3 DNA reads TGTGCCAGCAGCCAAACCAGCGGGAGTATGACAGATACGCAGTATTTT. Its protein product is CASSQTSGSMTDTQYF.

The V call is TRBV5-4, the J call TRBJ2-1; 7 positions agree with TRBD1. V trimming: 0 bases; J trimming: 4 bases; junction bases outside the gene matches: 7. Per the germline V gene, CDR1 is SGHNT and CDR2 is YYREEE (reference sequence). This CDR3 has 16 amino acids. DNA of the CDR3: TGTGCCAGCAGCTTGGCCAGGGGGAGTGTATACAATGAGCAGTTCTTC. Residues: CASSLARGSVYNEQFF.

The chain joins TRBV5-6 to TRBJ2-7; possibly TRBD1 for D (6 bases). Germline CDR1 SGHDT, CDR2 YYEEEE. This CDR3 is built from 13 residues. V was clipped by 3 bases and J by 4 bases, with 11 bases between them. The CDR3 is CASSWGPSYEQYF. The CDR3 DNA sequence: TGTGCCAGCAGCTGGGGGCCCAGTTACGAGCAGTACTTC.

This chain joins TRBV30 and TRBJ2-5, with 7 bases identical to TRBD2. J was trimmed by 4 bases and V by 2 bases; bases with no gene match: 7. The germline V gene encodes CDR1 GTSNPN and CDR2 SVGIG (reference sequence). The CDR3 sequence is 14 residues long. The chain's CDR3 is CAWSQRGWGETQYF. The CDR3 nucleotides are TGTGCCTGGAGTCAGCGGGGTTGGGGAGAGACCCAGTACTTC.

The chain links TRBV7-9 to TRBJ2-3; D unresolved. V was trimmed by 1 base and J by 2 bases, leaving 10 bases between them. The CDR3 spans 15 residues. In germline, CDR1 is SEHNR, CDR2 FQNEAQ (reference sequence). CDR3 protein: CASSLVVGITDTQYF. CDR3 DNA: TGTGCCAGCAGCTTAGTCGTGGGCATCACAGATACGCAGTATTTT.

This chain connects TRBV19 to TRBJ1-5; no clear D. Trimming took off 1 base at V and 5 bases at J, with 12 bases between the two ends. The CDR3 runs to 15 residues. Per the germline V gene, CDR1 is LNHDA and CDR2 is SQIVND (reference sequence). This chain's CDR3 is CASSIVPSQDQPQHF. CDR3 nucleotides: TGTGCCAGTAGTATAGTGCCCAGCCAGGATCAGCCCCAGCATTTT.

The chain is built from TRBV6-6 and TRBJ2-7, with 11 positions matching TRBD2. The V segment lost 4 bases and the J segment 1 base; nucleotides outside the gene matches: 6. The length of the CDR3 is 16 residues. Germline CDR1 MNHNY, CDR2 SVGAGI (reference sequence). The CDR3 DNA follows: TGTGCCAGCAGTTCCCCTGGACTAGCGGGTTCCTACGAGCAGTACTTC. It specifies CASSSPGLAGSYEQYF.

The CDR3 DNA sequence: TGCGCCAGCAGCTTGCTCGGGACTGAAGCTTTCTTT. As protein: CASSLLGTEAFF. The chain links TRBV5-1 to TRBJ1-1, with D uncertain. Germline loops: CDR1 SGHRS, CDR2 YFSETQ. The CDR3 consists of 12 residues. V lost 1 base, J lost 5 bases, and 6 bases lay in between.